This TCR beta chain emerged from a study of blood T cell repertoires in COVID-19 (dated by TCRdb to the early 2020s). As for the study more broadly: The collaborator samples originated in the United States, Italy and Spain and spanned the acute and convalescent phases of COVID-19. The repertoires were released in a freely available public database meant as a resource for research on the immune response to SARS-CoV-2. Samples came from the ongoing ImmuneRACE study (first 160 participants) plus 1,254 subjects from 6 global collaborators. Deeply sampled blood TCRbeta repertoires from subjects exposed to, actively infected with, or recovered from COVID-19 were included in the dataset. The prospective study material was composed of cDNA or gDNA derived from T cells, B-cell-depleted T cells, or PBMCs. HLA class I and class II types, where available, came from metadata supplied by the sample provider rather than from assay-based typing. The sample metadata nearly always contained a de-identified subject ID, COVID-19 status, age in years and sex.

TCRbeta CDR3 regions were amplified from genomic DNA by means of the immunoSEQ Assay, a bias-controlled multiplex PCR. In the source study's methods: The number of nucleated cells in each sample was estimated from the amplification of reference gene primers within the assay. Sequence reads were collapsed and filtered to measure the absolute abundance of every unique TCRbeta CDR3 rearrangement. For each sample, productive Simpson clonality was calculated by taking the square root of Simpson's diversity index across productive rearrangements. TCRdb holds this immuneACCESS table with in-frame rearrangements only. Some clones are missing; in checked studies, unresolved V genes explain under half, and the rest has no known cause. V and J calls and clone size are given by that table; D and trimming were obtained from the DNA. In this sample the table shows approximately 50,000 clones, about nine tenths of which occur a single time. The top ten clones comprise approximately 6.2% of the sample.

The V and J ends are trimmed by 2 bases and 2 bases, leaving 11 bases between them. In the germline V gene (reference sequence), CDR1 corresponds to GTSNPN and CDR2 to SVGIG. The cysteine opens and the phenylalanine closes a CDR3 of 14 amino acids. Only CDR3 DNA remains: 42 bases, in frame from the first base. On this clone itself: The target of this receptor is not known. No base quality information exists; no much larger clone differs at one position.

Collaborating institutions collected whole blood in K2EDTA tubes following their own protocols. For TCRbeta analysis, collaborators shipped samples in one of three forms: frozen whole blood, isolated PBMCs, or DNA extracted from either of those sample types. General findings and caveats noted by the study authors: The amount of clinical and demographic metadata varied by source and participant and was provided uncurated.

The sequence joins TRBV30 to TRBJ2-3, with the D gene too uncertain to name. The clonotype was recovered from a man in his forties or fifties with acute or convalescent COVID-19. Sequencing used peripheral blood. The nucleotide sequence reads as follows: TGTGCCTGGAGTAGAGACAATCCCACAGATACGCAGTATTTT. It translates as CAWSRDNPTDTQYF. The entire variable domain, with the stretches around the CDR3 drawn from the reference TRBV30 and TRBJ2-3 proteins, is SQTIHQWPATLVQPVGSPLSLECTVEGTSNPNLYWYRQAAGRGLQLLFYSVGIGQISSEVPQNLSASRPQDRQFILSSKKLLLSDSGFYLCAWSRDNPTDTQYFGPGTRLTVL.